This T cell receptor beta chain was identified during a study of T-cell reconstitution after alpha-beta-depleted transplantation in children. Study-wide results and caveats: Reportedly, roughly two months post-transplant, alpha-beta T cells arose from several hundred expanded graft clones. The high TCRbeta diversity at day 60 in some patients came from surviving recipient T cells and thymic progenitors. Newly generated T cells supplied most T-cell counts and diversity one year post-transplant.

V was cut by 6 bases and J by 6 bases, with 21 bases left in between. The CDR3 contains 15 residues. From germline, CDR1 is DFQATT and CDR2 SNEGSKA (reference sequence). It was with unique molecular identifiers that the TCRbeta library was prepared. A single record per CDR3 protein comes from TCRdb applying MiXCR to the PCR reads. Among a few hundred thousand distinct CDR3 sequences, 13% were seen once, and the ten largest hold 2% to 2.5%. The table lists this clonotype with a few counts. The antigen remains undetermined. This TCR came from a male patient aged 5 to 17 who had a stem cell transplant for acute myeloid leukemia, so the T cells may come from the graft donor. The sample consisted of PBMCs, mostly from graft donor cells, taken 360 days after TCRalphabeta/CD19-depleted stem cell transplant. This chain connects TRBV20-1 to TRBJ2-1; the D gene could be TRBD1 or TRBD2 (6 bases each). CDR3 region: CSAGAMGGIINEQFF. The CDR3 region has the DNA TGCAGTGCGGGGGCTATGGGCGGGATAATCAATGAGCAGTTCTTC.